Presented here are 23 T cell receptor beta chains from one specimen sequenced in a study of cytomegalovirus exposure and HLA in healthy donors. Amplification used 60 Vbeta primers and 13 Jbeta primers. The assay was immunoSEQ multiplex PCR, and TCRdb's table has in-frame clones only and misses some. This sample yields approximately 220,000 clones, of which approximately 80% are seen a single time; roughly a sixth belongs to the top ten. Sequenced: PBMCs. These receptors came from a man aged 40-49 years in good health and CMV-seronegative.

The chain uses TRBV6-5 and TRBJ2-1; no definite D call. The CDR3 loop spans 15 amino acids. Trimming pared 0 bases from V and 3 bases from J, leaving 9 bases between. The germline V gene encodes CDR1 MNHEY and CDR2 SVGAGI. The CDR3 region is CASSYSSPSYNEQFF. CDR3 nucleotides: TGTGCCAGCAGTTACTCCTCGCCCAGCTACAATGAGCAGTTCTTC.

The chain combines TRBV14 with TRBJ1-3, with TRBD1 matching 8 bases. Germline V gene data show CDR1 as SGHDN and CDR2 as FVKESK. V lost 2 bases and J lost 2; bases outside the gene matches: 2. This CDR3 has 15 residues. In DNA form, the CDR3 reads TGTGCCAGCAGCCAACAGGGGGCTGCTGGAAACACCATATATTTT. Amino acid sequence: CASSQQGAAGNTIYF.

The V call is TRBV6-1, the J call TRBJ1-2; weak D call: TRBD1 (5 bases). Looked up from germline, CDR1 is MNHNS and CDR2 is SASEGT. Trimming stripped 7 bases from V and 4 bases from J, with 10 bases between. The CDR3 is made up of 12 amino acids. The CDR3 sequence: CASKTAIYGYTF. CDR3 bases: TGTGCCAGCAAGACAGCAATCTATGGCTACACCTTC.

The rearrangement links TRBV10-2 to TRBJ1-1; tentative D call: TRBD1 (6 bases). The CDR3 extends over 15 amino acids. The germline gives CDR1 WSHSY, CDR2 SAAADI. The V gene lost 0 bases and the J gene lost 7 bases, with 15 bases spanning the gap. CDR3 nucleotide sequence: TGCGCCAGCAGTGAGTCATTTTCCCAGGGGTATGAAGCTTTCTTT. The encoded protein is CASSESFSQGYEAFF.

This clone was counted a few times. The V call is TRBV27, the J call TRBJ2-5, with a tentative D call TRBD1 (7 bases). CDR3 length: 14 amino acids. Looked up from germline, CDR1 is MNHEY and CDR2 is SMNVEV (reference sequence). Trimming took 9 bases from V and 4 from J, leaving 18 bases between them. The CDR3 DNA reads TGTGCCAGTGCCGTATGGCAGGGGGGAGAGACCCAGTACTTC. The encoded protein is CASAVWQGGETQYF.

The genes are TRBV21-1 and TRBJ2-7; TRBD2 is taken as the D call from the table, unchecked against the DNA. TRBV21-1 constitutes a pseudogene. CDR3 length: 17 residues. The CDR3 DNA reads TGTGCCAGCAGCAAAGAGGGAGCCGGGCCGGGGACCTACGAGCAGTACTTC. Translating gives CASSKEGAGPGTYEQYF.

The DNA of the CDR3 is TGTGCCACCAGCAGAGGACTGACCGGGGAGCTGTTTTTT. Translated: CATSRGLTGELFF. The chain carries TRBV15 and TRBJ2-2; D is uncertain. This CDR3 is built from 13 residues. The germline V and J ends were trimmed by 1 base and 5 bases, with 5 bases remaining between them. CDR1 is LNHNV and CDR2 is YYDKDF in the germline V gene (reference sequence). The whole variable domain, filled in from reference TRBV15 and TRBJ2-2, reads DAMVIQNPRYQVTQFGKPVTLSCSQTLNHNVMYWYQQKSSQAPKLLFHYYDKDFNNEADTPDNFQSRRPNTSFCFLDIRSPGLGDTAMYLCATSRGLTGELFFGEGSRLTVL.

This clone was observed a handful of times. This CDR3 is also generated by other DNA sequences in the sample. The chain uses TRBV5-4 and TRBJ1-2; 11 nucleotides agree with TRBD1. V trimming: 4 bases; J trimming: 2 bases; junction bases outside the gene matches: 4. Germline V CDR1 and CDR2: SGHNT, YYREEE (reference sequence). This CDR3 comprises 15 residues. The CDR3 DNA reads TGTGCCAGCAGCGTTGGGACAGGGGGAAACTATGGCTACACCTTC. It specifies CASSVGTGGNYGYTF.

The V and J genes are TRBV6-1 and TRBJ2-1, with 14 positions matching TRBD2. The CDR3 contains 17 residues. Trimming cost V 3 bases and J 8 bases; bases outside gene matches: 9. The germline V gene has CDR1 MNHNS and CDR2 SASEGT. CDR3 coding DNA: TGTGCCAGCAGTGATTGGACTAGCGGGAGGTCGGGGGATGAGCAGTTCTTC. Amino acid sequence: CASSDWTSGRSGDEQFF.

The chain recombines TRBV27 with TRBJ2-1; 9 bases line up with TRBD2. This CDR3 is built from 15 residues. V trimming: 6 bases; J trimming: 8 bases; junction bases outside the gene matches: 11. Germline CDR1 reads MNHEY; CDR2 reads SMNVEV (reference sequence). CDR3 DNA: TGTGCCAGCAGGCCCTTAGGCGGGAGGGATGATGAGCAGTTCTTC. Its translation is CASRPLGGRDDEQFF.

A few counts support this clone. The chain joins TRBV4-2 to TRBJ2-1; TRBD2 is a possible D gene (6 bases). The CDR3 has 15 residues. Germline values: CDR1 LGHNA, CDR2 YNFKEQ. V was pared by 8 bases and J by 8 bases, with 22 bases between. The CDR3 loop reads CASRSRDSPADEQFF. DNA of the CDR3: TGTGCCAGCCGCTCCCGGGACTCTCCGGCCGATGAGCAGTTCTTC.

To note about this clone: One end of the junction fails to match germline, which may point to a read error. The CDR3 loop is CASSFGGAEAQYF. In DNA form, the CDR3 reads TGTGCCAGCAGCTTTGGAGGGGCAGAGGCCCAGTACTTC. V usage is TRBV7-2 and J usage is TRBJ2-5; maybe TRBD2 (6 bases). Germline V gene lookup returns CDR1 SGHTA and CDR2 FQGNSA. The CDR3 is made up of 13 amino acids.

V gene TRBV11-2 combines with J gene TRBJ2-1; D might be TRBD2 (6 bases). The V gene lost 5 bases and the J gene lost 3 bases, with 11 bases spanning the gap. CDR3 length equals 14 residues. Germline-derived CDR1 and CDR2 are SGHAT and FQNNGV. The CDR3 nucleotides are TGTGCCAGCAGCCCGCCCGGGGGCTACAATGAGCAGTTCTTC. This translates into CASSPPGGYNEQFF.

This clone was counted only a few times. The rearrangement uses TRBV4-3 and TRBJ1-1, with a weak D call TRBD1 (6 bases). The CDR3 covers 14 residues. The ends were cut back, 0 bases at V and 7 bases at J, with 12 bases in the middle. CDR1 and CDR2 (germline): LGHNA, YSLEER. CDR3 sequence reads: CASSQDTGNGEAFF. In DNA, the CDR3 is TGCGCCAGCAGCCAAGATACAGGGAATGGTGAAGCTTTCTTT.

The V and J genes are TRBV5-1 and TRBJ2-7; TRBD1 might be the D (6 bases). V lost 5 bases and J 3 bases, leaving 15 bases between the germline ends. Germline-derived CDR1 and CDR2 are SGHRS and YFSETQ. This CDR3 spans 14 amino acids. CDR3 nucleotides: TGCGCCAGCAGACCGGACAGCTGGAACTACGAGCAGTACTTC. Translated: CASRPDSWNYEQYF.

This rearrangement joins TRBV6-5 to TRBJ2-7, with 9 bases matching TRBD1. The germline CDR1 and CDR2 sequences are MNHEY and SVGAGI. This CDR3 spans 15 amino acids. The V segment lost 2 bases and the J segment 1 base; nucleotides outside the gene matches: 3. CDR3 sequence reads: CASSYRDRASYEQYF. The CDR3 DNA reads TGTGCCAGCAGTTACCGGGACAGGGCTTCCTACGAGCAGTACTTC.

The chain's CDR3 is CASSRDTNTGELFF. DNA of the CDR3: TGTGCCAGCAGCCGGGACACGAACACCGGGGAGCTGTTTTTT. This sequence joins TRBV11-3 and TRBJ2-2; perhaps TRBD1 as D (6 bases). The CDR3 extends over 14 amino acids. The V end was cut by 5 bases, the J end by 0 bases, with 7 bases between. The germline V gene encodes CDR1 SGHNT and CDR2 YENEEA.

The chain uses TRBV6-5 and TRBJ2-5; 9 nucleotides agree with TRBD2. The germline V gene has CDR1 MNHEY and CDR2 SVGAGI. This CDR3 region has 15 residues. V was pared by 5 bases and J by 2 bases, with 6 bases of the junction left unmatched. The CDR3 loop is CASSGVAGAQETQYF. CDR3 bases: TGTGCCAGCAGTGGGGTAGCGGGAGCTCAAGAGACCCAGTACTTC.

The chain is built from TRBV2 and TRBJ1-6; a possible D gene is TRBD1 (5 bases). The CDR3 totals 16 residues. Germline CDR1 and CDR2: SNHLY and FYNNEI. With 5 bases removed from V and 13 bases from J, the gap between germline ends came to 24 bases. CDR3 loop: CASSLGLGTAGLPLHF. CDR3 coding DNA: TGTGCCAGCAGTTTGGGCCTCGGGACTGCCGGCCTCCCCCTCCACTTT. The variable domain in full, with the rest retrieved from reference TRBV2 and TRBJ1-6, is EPEVTQTPSHQVTQMGQEVILRCVPISNHLYFYWYRQILGQKVEFLVSFYNNEISEKSEIFDDQFSVERPDGSNFTLKIRSTKLEDSAMYFCASSLGLGTAGLPLHFGNGTRLTVT.

The chain employs TRBV4-3 and TRBJ1-6; the match to TRBD1 covers 8 bases. The V segment lost 4 bases and the J segment 8 bases; nucleotides outside the gene matches: 7. The CDR3 totals 15 residues. Germline V gene data show CDR1 as LGHNA and CDR2 as YSLEER. The CDR3 DNA follows: TGCGCCAGCAGCCGCGCGGACAGGGTAGATTCACCCCTCCACTTT. This codes for CASSRADRVDSPLHF.

J is TRBJ1-5 and V is TRBV2, with a weak D call TRBD1 (6 bases). CDR3 length: 15 amino acids. Germline V gives CDR1 SNHLY, CDR2 FYNNEI. Trimming left V 6 bases short and J 4 bases short, with 16 bases between. The CDR3 spells CASRDRGGQNQPQHF. The CDR3 nucleotides read TGTGCCAGCAGGGACAGAGGGGGTCAGAATCAGCCCCAGCATTTT.

V gene TRBV6-1 combines with J gene TRBJ1-5; 10 bases are a match to TRBD1. Germline values: CDR1 MNHNS, CDR2 SASEGT. This CDR3 comprises 15 residues. V dropped 6 bases and J dropped 6; count of bases not matched to a gene: 8. CDR3 in amino acids: CASRKGQGIRQPQHF. CDR3 nucleotides: TGTGCCAGCAGGAAGGGACAGGGGATTCGTCAGCCCCAGCATTTT.

J is TRBJ2-3 and V is TRBV5-1, with 7 bases aligning to TRBD2. Trimming took 7 bases from V and 2 from J; bases not matched to a gene: 13. The germline V gene has CDR1 SGHRS and CDR2 YFSETQ. This CDR3 is built from 16 residues. CDR3 bases: TGCGCCAGCGGCGTCCTTGGCGGGGGTCCCACAGATACGCAGTATTTT. Translation gives CASGVLGGGPTDTQYF.